This section outlines one TCR beta chain sequence together with its context. Its antigen remains unidentified. Germline V lookup: CDR1 MNHEY, CDR2 SVGAGI. The V gene lost 6 bases and the J gene lost 0 bases, with 14 bases spanning the gap. The CDR3 covers 15 residues. The data were taken from a study of human versus mouse CDR3 diversity and MHC coevolution. Study observations and caveats: By iCHAO1, human TCR beta clonotypes numbered about 1.6 million, the most.

The repertoire was sequenced with immunoSEQ multiplex PCR; TCRdb's copy has only in-frame clones and lacks some. The sample lists about 83,000 clones; about 90% were seen once. Sequenced input: naive CD4+ T cells from blood. The sample's subset: CD45RO-negative CD62L-positive naive CD4 T cells. The genes are TRBV6-5 and TRBJ1-2, with a tentative D call TRBD1 (6 bases). The source is a person aged 30 to 70 in good health. This chain's CDR3 is CASRSPGQTNYGYTF. CDR3 bases: TGTGCCAGCAGGTCGCCGGGACAAACTAACTATGGCTACACCTTC.